This is a list of T cell receptor beta chains from one sample in a study of blood T cells in healthy people across ages. MiXCR was run by TCRdb on the 5' RACE reads, yielding one entry per CDR3 protein. This sample carries about 600,000 distinct CDR3 sequences, about 45% of them seen once, and the ten largest clones take around 25%. The sequenced sample consisted of blood. The source is an older man in good health. Each CDR3 is given with its conserved first and last residue. D genes are given only for firm matches. A clone size is listed for some rows: how often the clone was seen (once, few, many), or a class if it is expanded.

TRBJ2-5 | once | TRBD2 | 17 | TRBV7-9 | TGTGCCAGCAGCCGACTCACGACTAGCGCCGCCGGAAATGAGCAGTACTTC | CASSRLTTSAAGNEQYF
TRBJ2-2 | . | . | 15 | TRBV5-1 | TGCGCCAGCAGTGGGGGAGAGTCTTACACCGGGGAGCTGTTTTTT | CASSGGESYTGELFF
TRBJ2-7 | . | . | 14 | TRBV7-2 | TGTGCCAGCAGTCGCGGACCCTCATCTGCCGAGCAGTACTTC | CASSRGPSSAEQYF
TRBJ2-3 | . | . | 14 | TRBV7-2 | TGTGCCAGCAGCTTAGAGAGGCCCCGGGATACGCAGTATTTT | CASSLERPRDTQYF
TRBJ2-1 | few | . | 13 | TRBV20-1 | TGCAGTGCTCGTAAGAGCTCCTACAATGAGCAGTTCTTC | CSARKSSYNEQFF
TRBJ2-7 | . | TRBD2 | 16 | TRBV20-1 | TGCAGTGCTAGACTCGTGACTAGCGGGATTAGGTACGAGCAGTACTTC | CSARLVTSGIRYEQYF
TRBJ2-7 | few | . | 15 | TRBV3-1 | TGTGCCAGCAGCCAATCCCGCGCGGTCTACTACGAGCAGTACTTC | CASSQSRAVYYEQYF
TRBJ2-1 | few | TRBD2 | 15 | TRBV7-2 | TGTGCCAGCTCAGTTGGGGGGGATTCCAACAATGAGCAGTTCTTC | CASSVGGDSNNEQFF
TRBJ1-4 | . | TRBD1 | 15 | TRBV7-9 | TGTGCCAGCAGCGTCGCCGGGACAGGGAATGAAAAACTGTTTTTT | CASSVAGTGNEKLFF
TRBJ2-5 | many | TRBD2 | 14 | TRBV7-2 | TGTGCCAGCAGCTTAATGGCTAGCGGGGAGACCCAGTACTTC | CASSLMASGETQYF
TRBJ2-5 | few | . | 16 | TRBV5-1 | TGCGCCAGCAGCTCCGCGGGATCCATTGGGGAAGAGACCCAGTACTTC | CASSSAGSIGEETQYF
TRBJ2-7 | . | . | 14 | TRBV4-2 | TGTGCCAGCAGCCAAGATGACGGCCCCTACGAGCAGTACTTC | CASSQDDGPYEQYF
TRBJ2-1 | . | . | 14 | TRBV7-3 | TGTACCAGCAGCCGTGAACGGACCACAGGCGAGCAGTTCTTC | CTSSRERTTGEQFF
TRBJ2-3 | . | TRBD1 | 16 | TRBV7-2 | TGTGCCAGCAGCTTAGTAGGACAGGGGACAGGGAATACGCAGTATTTT | CASSLVGQGTGNTQYF
TRBJ2-1 | . | . | 14 | TRBV4-3 | TGCGCCAGCAGCAAAAATTTGGATGGCAATGAGCAGTTCTTC | CASSKNLDGNEQFF
TRBJ2-2 | . | TRBD1 | 17 | TRBV6-6 | TGTGCCAGCAGCTCGTCGCGGGGACAGGGTGACACCGGGGAGCTGTTTTTT | CASSSSRGQGDTGELFF
TRBJ2-7 | few | . | 15 | TRBV7-3 | TGTGCCAGCAGCTTCCTGGGGGGTCCTCGGGACGAGCAGTACTTC | CASSFLGGPRDEQYF
TRBJ1-5 | . | . | 15 | TRBV7-8 | TGTGCCAGCAGCTTAGGGTCAGGCAGCAATCAGCCCCAGCATTTT | CASSLGSGSNQPQHF
TRBJ1-4 | . | . | 14 | TRBV20-1 | TGCAGTGCCCGATGGGTCAGACAGGACGAAAAACTGTTTTTT | CSARWVRQDEKLFF
TRBJ2-7 | . | . | 12 | TRBV7-9 | TGTGCCAGCAGCTTAACGGGCCACGAGCAGTACTTC | CASSLTGHEQYF
TRBJ1-1 | . | . | 13 | TRBV12-3/TRBV12-4 | TGTGCCAGCAGTGAAGACTTCGGGACAGAAGCTTTCTTT | CASSEDFGTEAFF
TRBJ2-7 | . | TRBD1 | 16 | TRBV7-2 | TGTGCCAGCAGCGCCCAGACAGGGGTAATTTTGTACGAGCAGTACTTC | CASSAQTGVILYEQYF
TRBJ2-5 | few | TRBD1 | 13 | TRBV7-9 | TGTGCCAGCAGCTCTACAGGGGAAGAGACCCAGTACTTC | CASSSTGEETQYF
TRBJ1-4 | few | . | 15 | TRBV6-5 | TGTGCCAGCAGAACCGACAGTGCAACTAATGAAAAACTGTTTTTT | CASRTDSATNEKLFF
TRBJ1-3 | . | . | 11 | TRBV12-3/TRBV12-4 | TGTGCCAGCAATTCTGGAAACACCATATATTTT | CASNSGNTIYF
TRBJ1-2 | . | TRBD1 | 13 | TRBV12-3/TRBV12-4 | TGTGCCAGCACTCAGACCAGGGGGTATGGCTACACCTTC | CASTQTRGYGYTF
TRBJ2-6 | few | . | 18 | TRBV6-1 | TGTGCCAGCAGTCTTACCCGAAAGGGGGGCTCTGGGGCCAACGTCCTGACTTTC | CASSLTRKGGSGANVLTF
TRBJ1-1 | . | . | 14 | TRBV29-1 | TGCAGCACTTTGAAGGGGGGAGACAACACTGAAGCTTTCTTT | CSTLKGGDNTEAFF
TRBJ2-3 | . | . | 15 | TRBV5-4 | TGTGCCAGCAGCCTCGACAGGGGAGGGACAGATGCGCAGTATTTT | CASSLDRGGTDAQYF
TRBJ1-5 | . | . | 14 | TRBV7-8 | TGTGCCAGCAGCTTAGGGGCAAGTAATCAGCCCCAGCATTTT | CASSLGASNQPQHF
TRBJ2-7 | many | TRBD1 | 13 | TRBV29-1 | TGCAGCGTCACGGGACAGGGGTCGTACGAGCAGTACTTC | CSVTGQGSYEQYF
TRBJ1-5 | few | TRBD1 | 17 | TRBV2 | TGTGCCAGCAGTGAATGGGTCGGACAGGGGGCCGTTCAGCCCCAGCATTTT | CASSEWVGQGAVQPQHF
TRBJ2-3 | . | TRBD2 | 17 | TRBV20-1 | TGCAGTGCTAGCGAACTAGCGGGAGGAGGGGGGGCAGATACGCAGTATTTT | CSASELAGGGGADTQYF
TRBJ2-3 | . | . | 12 | TRBV7-3 | TGTGCGAGCGGAGGGGTGGGAGATACGCAGTATTTT | CASGGVGDTQYF
TRBJ1-5 | . | . | 15 | TRBV7-2 | TGTGCCAGCAGCTTAGCGTTTGGCCGGAATCAGCCCCAGCATTTT | CASSLAFGRNQPQHF
TRBJ2-4 | few | . | 12 | TRBV28 | TGTGCCAGCAGTCGGGGGACAAACATTCAGTACTTC | CASSRGTNIQYF
TRBJ2-3 | few | TRBD2 | 15 | TRBV7-3 | TGTGCCAGCAGCTCGAGCGGGACTAGCACAGATACGCAGTATTTT | CASSSSGTSTDTQYF
TRBJ1-5 | . | . | 13 | TRBV20-1 | TGCAGTGCTAGGGGTCAGGGTTCACAGCCCCAGCATTTT | CSARGQGSQPQHF
TRBJ1-2 | once | . | 13 | TRBV25-1 | TGTGCCAGCAGTGCCGAGACCGCATTTGACTACACCTTC | CASSAETAFDYTF
TRBJ1-5 | . | TRBD1 | 16 | TRBV6-2/TRBV6-3 | TGTGCCAGCAGGGACAGGGAGGTTTATAGCAATCAGCCCCAGCATTTT | CASRDREVYSNQPQHF
TRBJ2-1 | few | TRBD2 | 14 | TRBV14 | TGTGCCAGCAGCCTAGATCTTAGCGGGAATGAGCAGTTCTTC | CASSLDLSGNEQFF
TRBJ2-7 | . | . | 13 | TRBV7-2 | TGTGCCAGCAGCTTAATTAGAGGGAACGAGCAGTACTTC | CASSLIRGNEQYF
TRBJ2-5 | . | TRBD2 | 14 | TRBV7-2 | TGTGCCAGCAGTGGCGGGGGGGCTCAAGAGACCCAGTACTTC | CASSGGGAQETQYF
TRBJ2-1 | . | . | 15 | TRBV7-2 | TGTGCCAGCAGCTTAAGAGCAGCCCCCTACAATGAGCAGTTCTTC | CASSLRAAPYNEQFF
TRBJ1-2 | . | . | 16 | TRBV12-3/TRBV12-4 | TGTGCCAGCAGCCCTCCGGGGGCAGCTCTAGACTATGGCTACACCTTC | CASSPPGAALDYGYTF
TRBJ1-1 | few | . | 14 | TRBV7-9 | TGTGCCAGCAGCTTCGCGAGGTCGGTCACTGAAGCTTTCTTT | CASSFARSVTEAFF
TRBJ1-2 | . | . | 12 | TRBV29-1 | TGCAGCGTTGTCAGGGTCGACTATGGCTACACCTTC | CSVVRVDYGYTF
TRBJ1-5 | . | . | 11 | TRBV6-2/TRBV6-3 | TGTGCCAGCGGTTCAGGGACGCCGAAGCATTTT | CASGSGTPKHF
TRBJ2-5 | few | . | 14 | TRBV6-5 | TGTGCCAGCAGTTACAGGGTAGGAGAAAGGACCCAGTACTTC | CASSYRVGERTQYF
TRBJ2-1 | many | TRBD2 | 13 | TRBV6-6 | TGTGCCAGCAGTTGGGGACTAGCGGGCCCTTGGTTCTTC | CASSWGLAGPWFF
TRBJ2-3 | few | . | 14 | TRBV6-5 | TGTGCCAGCAGTGACTCGACGGCCACAGATACGCAGTATTTT | CASSDSTATDTQYF
TRBJ2-3 | . | . | 14 | TRBV24-1 | TGTGCCACCAGTGGTTCAGGGTTGGCAGATACGCAGTATTTT | CATSGSGLADTQYF
TRBJ2-5 | . | TRBD2 | 14 | TRBV20-1 | TGCAGTGCTAGATCGGCTAGCGGGAGTATAGGGCAGTACTTC | CSARSASGSIGQYF